The 9 T cell receptor beta chains given below trace back to one sample, sequenced in a study of T cell responses to AZD1222 COVID-19 vaccine. Method: immunoSEQ multiplex PCR; TCRdb's copy keeps in-frame clones and lacks some. The table records some 150,000 clones, 88% of them present only once. This specimen was peripheral blood, taken after recovery from COVID-19. The receptors were sampled from an adult who had recovered from COVID-19.

The genes are TRBV19 and TRBJ2-1; D possibly corresponds to TRBD1 (7 bases). Germline CDR1 and CDR2: LNHDA and SQIVND (reference sequence). This CDR3 contains 15 residues. V lost 4 bases, J lost 3 bases, and 13 bases lay in between. The CDR3 region is CASSTQGDFYNEQFF. CDR3 nucleotides: TGTGCCAGTAGTACTCAGGGGGACTTCTACAATGAGCAGTTCTTC. The whole variable domain, filled in from reference TRBV19 and TRBJ2-1, reads DGGITQSPKYLFRKEGQNVTLSCEQNLNHDAMYWYRQDPGQGLRLIYYSQIVNDFQKGDIAEGYSVSREKKESFPLTVTSAQKNPTAFYLCASSTQGDFYNEQFFGPGTRLTVL.

The rearrangement joins TRBV5-1 to TRBJ1-2; D remains ambiguous. Germline CDR1 and CDR2: SGHRS and YFSETQ. CDR3 length equals 13 residues. Trimming left V 0 bases short and J 1 base short, with 4 bases between. The CDR3 bases are TGCGCCAGCAGCTTGGCGGATAACTATGGCTACACCTTC. Translation: CASSLADNYGYTF.

CDR3: CASSLNGNSPGELFF. CDR3 DNA sequence: TGTGCCAGCAGCTTGAACGGCAACTCACCCGGGGAGCTGTTTTTT. This chain links TRBV5-5 with TRBJ2-2, with D uncertain. Trimming took off 1 base at V and 6 bases at J, with 13 bases between the two ends. This CDR3 has 15 residues. Germline V gene data show CDR1 as SGHKS and CDR2 as YYEKEE (reference sequence).

This clone was observed a handful of times. The chain links TRBV3-1 (or the pseudogene TRBV3-2) to TRBJ1-6; D uncertain. CDR1 and CDR2 from the germline V gene are LGHDT and YNNKEL (reference sequence). The CDR3 is 16 residues long. V lost 2 bases and J 3 bases, leaving 11 bases between the germline ends. The CDR3 here is CASSQRGMGYNSPLHF. The CDR3 DNA follows: TGTGCCAGCAGCCAACGGGGAATGGGCTATAATTCACCCCTCCACTTT.

The chain is built from TRBV11-2 and TRBJ2-3; TRBD2 agrees at 9 bases. There are 16 residues in the CDR3. The V segment lost 5 bases and the J segment 3 bases; nucleotides outside the gene matches: 9. Looked up from germline, CDR1 is SGHAT and CDR2 is FQNNGV. The CDR3: CASSHPGSGRTDTQYF. In DNA, the CDR3 is TGTGCCAGCAGCCACCCCGGAAGCGGGAGGACAGATACGCAGTATTTT.

V gene TRBV4-2 combines with J gene TRBJ2-7, with no clear D. Trimming shortened V by 0 bases and J by 5 bases, and 11 bases separated the two germline ends. Germline-derived CDR1 and CDR2 are LGHNA and YNFKEQ. The CDR3 runs to 14 residues. The CDR3 is CASSQDTERDEQYF. CDR3 nucleotide sequence: TGTGCCAGCAGCCAAGATACAGAAAGAGACGAGCAGTACTTC.

The chain links TRBV2 to TRBJ1-5; perhaps TRBD1 as D (6 bases). The CDR3 covers 13 residues. Looked up from germline, CDR1 is SNHLY and CDR2 is FYNNEI. Trimming left V 4 bases short and J 4 bases short, with 8 bases between. In DNA form, the CDR3 reads TGTGCCAGCAGTGCTACAGGGAATCAGCCCCAGCATTTT. This encodes CASSATGNQPQHF.

V usage is TRBV5-1 and J usage is TRBJ2-6; D is unclear. Germline lookup yields CDR1 SGHRS and CDR2 YFSETQ. CDR3 length: 17 amino acids. Trimming left V 3 bases short and J 4 bases short, with 17 bases between. CDR3 DNA sequence: TGCGCCAGCAGCTCTGCTTCTACGGGCTACGGGGCCAACGTCCTGACTTTC. The encoded protein is CASSSASTGYGANVLTF.

The chain has TRBV18 and TRBJ2-3, with TRBD2 matching over 7 bases. Germline V gene lookup returns CDR1 KGHSH and CDR2 LQKENI. The CDR3 has 16 amino acids. Trimming took 4 bases from V and 0 from J; bases not matched to a gene: 7. The DNA for the CDR3 is TGTGCCAGCTCACGGGGCCAGCGGGGCAGCACAGATACGCAGTATTTT. Its translation: CASSRGQRGSTDTQYF.